Each of the 4 T cell receptor beta chains below was sequenced from the same sample in a study of T cell changes during pregnancy in multiple sclerosis. Method: immunoSEQ multiplex PCR; TCRdb's copy keeps in-frame clones and lacks some. In the table there are some 83,000 clones, 91% of which are singletons. The sequencing here drew on PBMCs, taken in the first trimester of pregnancy. These receptors came from a female donor in good health, serving as a control in a pregnancy study. Some clones in this sample may be carry-over from other donors' samples.

A note on this clone: Other DNA sequences from this sample encode an identical CDR3 as well. The chain carries TRBV18 and TRBJ2-5; D unclear. This CDR3 is built from 11 residues. With 3 bases removed from V and 3 bases from J, the gap between germline ends came to 2 bases. Germline assignment: CDR1 KGHSH and CDR2 LQKENI. Written as DNA, the CDR3 is TGTGCCAGCTCACCTAAAGAGACCCAGTACTTC. Translated, it gives CASSPKETQYF.

The chain joins TRBV5-1 to TRBJ2-1, with D hard to call. V lost 0 bases, J lost 4 bases, and 11 bases lay in between. The V gene's germline CDR1 is SGHRS and CDR2 YFSETQ. There are 15 residues in the CDR3. CDR3 coding DNA: TGCGCCAGCAGCTTGGCCGCAGACACATACAATGAGCAGTTCTTC. This codes for CASSLAADTYNEQFF.

The chain carries TRBV19 and TRBJ1-6; no clear D gene. Per the germline V gene, CDR1 is LNHDA and CDR2 is SQIVND (reference sequence). V lost 7 bases and J 7 bases, leaving 20 bases between the germline ends. The CDR3 is 16 residues long. Here the CDR3 DNA reads TGTGCCAGTACCACCCTACGGGGTCAGACCAATTCACCCCTCCACTTT. It is translated as CASTTLRGQTNSPLHF.

V and J are TRBV7-9 and TRBJ2-3, with a tentative D call TRBD1 (5 bases). The CDR3 length is 13 residues. Between the trimmed V and J ends, which lost 5 bases and 6 bases, there was a span of 12 bases. The germline CDR1 and CDR2 sequences are SEHNR and FQNEAQ (reference sequence). CDR3 in DNA: TGTGCCAGCAGCGCTCCCAGGGTGGATACGCAGTATTTT. It translates to CASSAPRVDTQYF.